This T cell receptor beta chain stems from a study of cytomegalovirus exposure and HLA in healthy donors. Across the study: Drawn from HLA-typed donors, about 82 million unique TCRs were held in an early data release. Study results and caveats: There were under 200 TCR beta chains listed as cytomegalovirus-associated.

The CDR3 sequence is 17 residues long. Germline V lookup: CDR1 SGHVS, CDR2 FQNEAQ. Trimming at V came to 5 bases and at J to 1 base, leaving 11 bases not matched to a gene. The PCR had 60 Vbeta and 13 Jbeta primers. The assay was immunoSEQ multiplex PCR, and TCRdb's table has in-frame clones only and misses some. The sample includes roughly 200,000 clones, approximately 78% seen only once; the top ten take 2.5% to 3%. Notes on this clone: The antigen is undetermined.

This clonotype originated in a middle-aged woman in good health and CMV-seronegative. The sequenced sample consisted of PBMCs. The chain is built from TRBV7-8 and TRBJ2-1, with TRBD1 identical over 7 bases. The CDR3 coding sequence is TGTGCCAGCAGCCCGGCTGACAGGGTCTGGTCCTACAATGAGCAGTTCTTC. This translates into CASSPADRVWSYNEQFF.